These 2 T cell receptor beta chains came from one sample sequenced in a study of T cells in Graves' hyperthyroidism and ophthalmopathy. The investigators amplified TCR beta CDR3 regions from RNA transcripts. The HTBI primer set was used in a first-round RT-PCR of the TCR CDR3. TCRdb redid the calling of the multiplex PCR reads with MiXCR, one entry per CDR3 protein. The sample lists 530,000 or so distinct CDR3 sequences, roughly 46% occurring once. Material: peripheral blood or thyroid tissue (not recorded which). These receptors all stem from a woman under 30 with Graves' hyperthyroidism.

In its sample, this clonotype was seen a few times. CDR3 bases: TGTGCCAGCAGTCCGGCCACAGGGGGCCTCACTGAAGCTTTCTTT. Amino acids: CASSPATGGLTEAFF. V is TRBV27 and J is TRBJ1-1, with 9 bases identical to TRBD1. The CDR3 totals 15 residues. Per the germline V gene, CDR1 is MNHEY and CDR2 is SMNVEV (reference sequence). The V gene end was trimmed by 5 bases and the J gene end by 4 bases; junction bases not matched to a gene: 8.

Details on this clonotype: It may be a read error: a sequence one base away is much more abundant. The CDR3 loop reads CASSYSGTGFVALHF. Here the CDR3 DNA reads TGTGCCAGCAGTTACTCCGGGACAGGGTTTGTCGCCCTCCACTTT. This chain links TRBV6-5 with TRBJ1-6, with TRBD1 matching over 9 bases. The CDR3 covers 15 residues. Germline V CDR1 and CDR2: MNHEY, SVGAGI. Unmatched junction bases numbered 8, after V lost 0 bases and J lost 14 bases.